This TCR beta chain emerged from a study of blood T cell repertoires in COVID-19. CDR3 length: 15 residues. Unmatched junction bases numbered 13, after V lost 3 bases and J lost 7 bases. Germline V gives CDR1 GTSNPN, CDR2 SVGIG (reference sequence). This clone was observed a handful of times. Repertoires were generated with immunoSEQ multiplex PCR, while TCRdb's copy carries only in-frame clones and drops some. The sample yields around 250,000 clones, 86% seen once. The V and J genes are TRBV30 and TRBJ1-1; 8 nucleotides agree with TRBD1. Material for sequencing was peripheral blood. This clonotype originated in a man aged 55-75 years with acute or convalescent COVID-19. The CDR3 loop reads CAWSHQSQGAVEAFF. DNA of the CDR3: TGTGCCTGGAGCCACCAATCCCAGGGGGCGGTTGAAGCTTTCTTT.